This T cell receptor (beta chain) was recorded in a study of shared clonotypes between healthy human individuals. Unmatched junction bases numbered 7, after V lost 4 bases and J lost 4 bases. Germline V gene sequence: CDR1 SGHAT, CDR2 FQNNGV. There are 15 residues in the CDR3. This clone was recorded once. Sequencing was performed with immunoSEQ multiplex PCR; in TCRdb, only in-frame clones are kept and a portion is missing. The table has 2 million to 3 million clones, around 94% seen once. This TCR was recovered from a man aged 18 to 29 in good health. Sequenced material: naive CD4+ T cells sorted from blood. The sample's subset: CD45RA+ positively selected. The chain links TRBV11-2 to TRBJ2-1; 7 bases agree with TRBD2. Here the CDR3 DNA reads TGTGCCAGCAGCTCGGCGGGGGAATTGTACAATGAGCAGTTCTTC. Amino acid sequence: CASSSAGELYNEQFF.